One TCR beta chain is described in this entry. Its target antigen remains unknown. Per-nucleotide qualities are absent, and no much larger clonotype sits a single base away. This sample is part of a study of blood T cell repertoires in COVID-19 (dated by TCRdb to the early 2020s). Concerning the study at large: The collaborator samples originated in the United States, Italy and Spain and spanned the acute and convalescent phases of COVID-19. Where available, HLA class I and class II types were taken from metadata supplied by the sample provider and were not determined by assay-based typing. The samples were drawn from the first 160 participants of the ongoing ImmuneRACE study and from about 1,200 subjects provided by 6 global collaborators. The sample metadata nearly always contained a de-identified subject ID, COVID-19 status, age in years and sex. Subjects who had been exposed to COVID-19, were actively infected with it, or had recovered from it provided the deeply sampled blood TCRbeta repertoires that made up the dataset. The material from the prospective study consisted of cDNA or gDNA derived from T cells, B-cell-depleted T cells, or PBMCs. The repertoires were made available in a free public database intended to serve as a resource for research on the immune response to SARS-CoV-2. Overall study outcomes, separate from this receptor: The quantity of clinical and demographic metadata differed by source and by participant and was supplied without curation.

One collaborating source in Seattle enrolled patients while the patients were actively infected and followed the patients over time throughout the course of disease. Each collaborating institution followed its own protocols to collect whole blood in K2EDTA tubes. For TCRbeta analysis, collaborator samples were shipped as frozen whole blood, as isolated PBMCs, or as DNA extracted from either sample type. TCRbeta CDR3 regions were amplified from genomic DNA by means of the immunoSEQ Assay, a bias-controlled multiplex PCR. Per the authors' processing: Within the assay, amplification of reference gene primers was used to estimate how many nucleated cells each sample contained. Sequence reads were collapsed and filtered to measure the absolute abundance of every unique TCRbeta CDR3 rearrangement. Productive Simpson clonality was computed per sample as the square root of Simpson's diversity index over productive rearrangements. TCRdb re-hosts the immuneACCESS table, in-frame sequences only. Its copies lack some clones; in the studies checked, an unresolved V gene accounts for under half of them, and the cause for the rest is not known. Clone size and the V and J calls come from that table; the DNA yielded D and trimming. Recorded for this sample are 300,000 to 350,000 clones; 85% to 90% of them occurred a single time. Around 6.6% of the sample goes to the ten largest clones.

CDR3 length: 15 amino acids, cysteine to phenylalanine. Only the CDR3 part of the read is kept: 45 bases, read in frame from the first base. From the germline V gene, CDR1 is SGHRS and CDR2 is YFSETQ. Trimming removed 6 bases from V and 3 bases from J, leaving 18 bases between the germline ends. The chain is made from TRBV5-1 and TRBJ1-2; the D gene is possibly TRBD1, with 6 bases matching. Input material: peripheral blood. This TCR was sampled from an older woman with COVID-19, enrolled during active disease. The encoded CDR3 is CASIPIRGLYYGYTF. The sequenced DNA: TGCGCCAGCATACCGATCAGGGGTCTGTACTATGGCTACACCTTC.